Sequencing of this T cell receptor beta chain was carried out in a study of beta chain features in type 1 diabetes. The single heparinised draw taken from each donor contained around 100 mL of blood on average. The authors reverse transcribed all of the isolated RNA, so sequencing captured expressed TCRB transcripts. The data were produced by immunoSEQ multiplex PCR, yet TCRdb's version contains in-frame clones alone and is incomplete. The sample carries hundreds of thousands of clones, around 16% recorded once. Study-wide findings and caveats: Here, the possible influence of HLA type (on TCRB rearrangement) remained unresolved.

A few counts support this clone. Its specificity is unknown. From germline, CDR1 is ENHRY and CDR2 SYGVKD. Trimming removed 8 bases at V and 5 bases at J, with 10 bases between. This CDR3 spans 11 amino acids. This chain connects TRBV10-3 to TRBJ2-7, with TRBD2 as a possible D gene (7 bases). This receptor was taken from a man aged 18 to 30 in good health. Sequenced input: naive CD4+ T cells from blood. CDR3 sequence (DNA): TGTGCCATCGAGGGGGGGAACGAGCAGTACTTC. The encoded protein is CAIEGGNEQYF.